This T cell receptor beta chain comes out of a study of shared clonotypes between healthy human individuals. In the study overall: The study drew on two women and three men aged 18 to 49 as donors.

The length of the CDR3 is 14 residues. CDR1 and CDR2 from the germline V gene are SNHLY and FYNNEI. V was clipped by 1 base and J by 9 bases; unmatched bases: 7. The assay was immunoSEQ multiplex PCR, and TCRdb's table has in-frame clones only and misses some. The sample has about half a million clones, about 84% seen once. The receptor was derived from a woman between 35 and 50 years old in good health. Some clones in this sample may be carry-over from other donors' samples. The sequenced material came from PBMCs. This sequence joins TRBV2 and TRBJ1-1, with 8 nucleotides matching TRBD1. The CDR3 nucleotides are TGTGCCAGCAGTGAAGGGACAGGGAGTGAAAAAGCTTTCTTT. Protein product: CASSEGTGSEKAFF. The full variable domain, completed using reference TRBV2 and TRBJ1-1, is EPEVTQTPSHQVTQMGQEVILRCVPISNHLYFYWYRQILGQKVEFLVSFYNNEISEKSEIFDDQFSVERPDGSNFTLKIRSTKLEDSAMYFCASSEGTGSEKAFFGQGTRLTVV.